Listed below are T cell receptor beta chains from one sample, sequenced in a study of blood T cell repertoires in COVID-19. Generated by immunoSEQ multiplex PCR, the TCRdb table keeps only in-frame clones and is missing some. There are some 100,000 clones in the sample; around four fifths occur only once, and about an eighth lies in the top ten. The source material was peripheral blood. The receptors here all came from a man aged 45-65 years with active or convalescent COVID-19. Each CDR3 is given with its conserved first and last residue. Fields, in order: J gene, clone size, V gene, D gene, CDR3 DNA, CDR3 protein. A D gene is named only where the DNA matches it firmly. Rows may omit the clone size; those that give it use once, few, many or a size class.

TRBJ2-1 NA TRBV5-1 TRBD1 TGCGCCAGCAGCTTGATGGACAGGGGGCAAGGTGAGCAGTTCTTC CASSLMDRGQGEQFF
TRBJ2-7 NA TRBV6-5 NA TGTGCCAGCAGGACCCCCCCGGTGCTAGCCGACGAGCAGTACTTC CASRTPPVLADEQYF
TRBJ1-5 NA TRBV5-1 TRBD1 TGCGCCAGCAGCTTGGGACAGGGAATGGGTCAGCCCCAGCATTTT CASSLGQGMGQPQHF
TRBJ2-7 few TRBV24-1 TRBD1 TGTGCCACAGGGGACAGTTACTCCTACGAGCAGTACTTC CATGDSYSYEQYF
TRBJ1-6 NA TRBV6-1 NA TGTGCCAGCAGTGAACGAGGGAAGGAATCACCCCTCCACTTT CASSERGKESPLHF
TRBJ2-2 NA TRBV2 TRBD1 TGTGCCAGCAGTTTCGGGACAGCGAACACCGGGGAGCTGTTTTTT CASSFGTANTGELFF
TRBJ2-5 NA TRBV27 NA TGTGCCAGCAGTCGTCAGGCCCAAGAGACCCAGTACTTC CASSRQAQETQYF
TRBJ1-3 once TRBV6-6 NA TGTGCCAGCAGTTACGGCGCGGGAGCTGGAAACACCATATATTTT CASSYGAGAGNTIYF
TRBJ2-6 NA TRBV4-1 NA TGCGCCAGCAGCCAAGGCGCAGGGAACACTGGGGCCAACGTCCTGACTTTC CASSQGAGNTGANVLTF
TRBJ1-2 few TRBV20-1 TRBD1 TGCAGTGCTAGTACAACACAGGGGTCCCCGAGAGATGGCTACACCTTC CSASTTQGSPRDGYTF
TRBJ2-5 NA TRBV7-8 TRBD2 TGTGCCAGCAGCTTAGCCGCTGTCCTAGCGGGACGAGAGACCCAGTACTTC CASSLAAVLAGRETQYF
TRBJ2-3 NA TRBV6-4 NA TGTGCCAGCAGTCCCGAGCGGTTAGATACGCAGTATTTT CASSPERLDTQYF
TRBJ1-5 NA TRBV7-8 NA TGTGCCAGCAGCGAGAACAGGGAAAATGGCAATCAGCCCCAGCATTTT CASSENRENGNQPQHF
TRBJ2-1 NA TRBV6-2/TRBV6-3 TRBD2 TGTGCCAGCAGTTACTCGCTAGCGGGAGTGTACAATGAGCAGTTCTTC CASSYSLAGVYNEQFF
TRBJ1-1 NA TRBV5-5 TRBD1 TGTGCCAGCACCTCTCGAGGGGGCGGGTTGGACGCTTTCTTT CASTSRGGGLDAFF
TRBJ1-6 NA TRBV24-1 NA TGTGCCACCCGTAGGGTAACGGGAAATTCACCCCTCCACTTT CATRRVTGNSPLHF
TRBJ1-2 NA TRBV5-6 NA TGTGCCAGCAGACCTTCCGCCTTCACGAGGGGCTACACCTTC CASRPSAFTRGYTF
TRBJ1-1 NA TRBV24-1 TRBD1 TGTGCCACCAGTGCCCGGGACAGGGTCGGGGAAGCTTTCTTT CATSARDRVGEAFF
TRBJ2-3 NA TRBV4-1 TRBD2 TGCGCCAGCAGCCAAGACGGACTAGCGGATAGCACAGATACGCAGTATTTT CASSQDGLADSTDTQYF
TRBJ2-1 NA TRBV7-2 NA TGTGCCAGCAGCTTAGAGACTGCAAGCCGTGGGGAGCAGTTCTTC CASSLETASRGEQFF
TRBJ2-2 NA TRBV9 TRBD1 TGTGCCAGCAGCCTTGGGACAGTTGGCACCGGGGAGCTGTTTTTT CASSLGTVGTGELFF
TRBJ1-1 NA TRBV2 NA TGTGCCAGCAGTGCATGGGGCGTAGGGAACACTGAAGCTTTCTTT CASSAWGVGNTEAFF
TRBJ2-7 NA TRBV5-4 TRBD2 TGTGCCAGCAGCCGAGGGACTAGCGGGAGCTCCTACGAGCAGTACTTC CASSRGTSGSSYEQYF
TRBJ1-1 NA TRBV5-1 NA TGCGCCAGCAGCACGGACACGAACACTGAAGCTTTCTTT CASSTDTNTEAFF
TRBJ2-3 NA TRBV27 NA TGTGCCAGCAAACCCAGGGGAACAGATACGCAGTATTTT CASKPRGTDTQYF
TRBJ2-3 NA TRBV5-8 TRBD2 TGTGCCAGCGCGGCGGGGGGCGTTTCCCAGGGAGATACGCAGTATTTT CASAAGGVSQGDTQYF
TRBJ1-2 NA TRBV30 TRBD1 TGTGCCTGGAGTGTACTAAGAGGGGGCGCCGATGGCTACACCTTC CAWSVLRGGADGYTF
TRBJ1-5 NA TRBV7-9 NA TGTGCCAGCAGCTTATCGAGCCAGGGATGGCGCAATCAGCCCCAGCATTTT CASSLSSQGWRNQPQHF
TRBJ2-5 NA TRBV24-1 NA TGTGCCACCAGTGATTTGCGGCGGGACCAAGAGACCCAGTACTTC CATSDLRRDQETQYF
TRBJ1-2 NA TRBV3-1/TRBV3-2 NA TGTGCCAGCAGCCAAGCGGCTAACTATGGCTACACCTTC CASSQAANYGYTF
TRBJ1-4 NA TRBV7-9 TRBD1 TGTGCCAGCCAGGGGGGCGCAACTAATGAAAAACTGTTTTTT CASQGGATNEKLFF
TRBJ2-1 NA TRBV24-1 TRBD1 TGTGCCACCAGACAGGGGGCGAGTAATGAGCAGTTCTTC CATRQGASNEQFF
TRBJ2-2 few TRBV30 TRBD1 TGTGCCTGGAGTACGGGACAGGTCGACACCGGGGAGCTGTTTTTT CAWSTGQVDTGELFF
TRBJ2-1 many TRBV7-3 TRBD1 TGTGCCAGCAGAACAGGGGGCGGTGAGCAGTTCTTC CASRTGGGEQFF
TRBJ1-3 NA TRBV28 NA TGTGCCAGCAGTTCGCCAGGGGTGTACTACACCATATATTTT CASSSPGVYYTIYF
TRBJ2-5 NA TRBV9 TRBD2 TGTGCCAGCAGCCCACGGACTAGCGGGAGTGAGGGGACCCAGTACTTC CASSPRTSGSEGTQYF
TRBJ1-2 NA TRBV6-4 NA TGTGCCAGCAGCCCAGTTAACTATGGCTACACCTTC CASSPVNYGYTF
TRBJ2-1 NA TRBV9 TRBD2 TGTGCCAGCAGCGTAAGGGACTACCTACATCCTAACAATGAGCAGTTCTTC CASSVRDYLHPNNEQFF
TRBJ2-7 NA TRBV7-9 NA TGTGCCAGCAGCCCGGTGGTCTCCTACGAGCAGTACTTC CASSPVVSYEQYF